This TCR beta chain is drawn from a study of T cell clonality in common variable immunodeficiency. Regarding the study as a whole: Common variable immunodeficiency TCR beta sequences reportedly had fewer deletions and N-nucleotide insertions. CVID subjects had higher TCRbeta clonality than healthy controls, most marked in about a third.

In this sample, this clone turned up many times. The antigen is unknown. Caucasian heritage predominated among both patients and controls. Heparinized whole blood, about 4.5 to 9 ml, came from each donor. Data came from immunoSEQ multiplex PCR; TCRdb stores just in-frame clones and leaves some out. There are 30,000 to 40,000 clones in the sample, none observed a single time. The receptor was derived from a person between 18 and 70 years old in good health. The sequenced material came from peripheral blood mononuclear cells.

The CDR3 here is CSARVDSSMNTEAFF. CDR3 DNA (partial): TGCAGTGCTAGAGTAGACAGCTCCATGAACACTGAA. The chain is built from TRBV20-1 and TRBJ1-1, with D perhaps matching TRBD1 (5 bases). The read comes to an end 3 residues before the CDR3 does, leaving the germline J gene to fill in the end. Germline lookup yields CDR1 DFQATT and CDR2 SNEGSKA (reference sequence). This CDR3 comprises 15 residues. Trimming removed 1 base from V and 0 bases from J, with 12 bases in between.